What follows describes a single T cell receptor (beta chain). The source of the sample is a study of regulatory T cells in long-lasting Graves disease. Building of the TCR beta libraries involved iRepertoire HTBI primers and Arm-PCR of CDR3 regions. TCRdb ran MiXCR on the multiplex PCR reads and lists one entry per CDR3 protein. The sample holds about 470,000 distinct CDR3 sequences, about a fifth seen once. Time point described: persistent/refractory GD, antithyroid drugs over 5 years with positive TRAb. Isolated PBMC RNA provided the starting material for the TCR library. The CDR3 sequence is 11 residues long. CDR1 SQVTM and CDR2 ANQGSEA come from the germline V gene. Trimming stripped 7 bases from V and 5 bases from J, with 11 bases between.

The chain combines TRBV29-1 with TRBJ1-2, with unresolved D. Sequencing used peripheral blood mononuclear cells (PBMCs), obtained when the disease was refractory, from a patient treated with antithyroid drugs. The sequence was obtained from a female donor with Graves disease. Here the CDR3 DNA reads TGCAGCGCCAGTTCCAAGTATGGCTACACCTTC. It translates to CSASSKYGYTF.